The subject of this entry is one T cell receptor beta chain. This sample stems from a study of blood T cell repertoires in COVID-19. Looking at the study overall: T cells, B-cell-depleted T cells, or PBMCs supplied cDNA or gDNA.

Germline loops: CDR1 SGHTS, CDR2 YDEGEE. CDR3 length: 13 amino acids. V was shortened by 1 base and J by 5 bases, with 9 bases between the two germline ends. The repertoire was sequenced with immunoSEQ multiplex PCR; TCRdb's copy has only in-frame clones and lacks some. The data show around 260,000 clones, with 75% to 90% seen just once and about 5% held by the top ten. Sequenced sample: peripheral blood. The V gene is TRBV5-8, the J gene TRBJ1-1; D is uncertain. The source of this sequence is a man aged 60-69 years who had recovered from COVID-19. The CDR3 spells CASSLYRGTEAFF. CDR3 DNA: TGTGCCAGCAGCTTGTACCGGGGTACTGAAGCTTTCTTT.